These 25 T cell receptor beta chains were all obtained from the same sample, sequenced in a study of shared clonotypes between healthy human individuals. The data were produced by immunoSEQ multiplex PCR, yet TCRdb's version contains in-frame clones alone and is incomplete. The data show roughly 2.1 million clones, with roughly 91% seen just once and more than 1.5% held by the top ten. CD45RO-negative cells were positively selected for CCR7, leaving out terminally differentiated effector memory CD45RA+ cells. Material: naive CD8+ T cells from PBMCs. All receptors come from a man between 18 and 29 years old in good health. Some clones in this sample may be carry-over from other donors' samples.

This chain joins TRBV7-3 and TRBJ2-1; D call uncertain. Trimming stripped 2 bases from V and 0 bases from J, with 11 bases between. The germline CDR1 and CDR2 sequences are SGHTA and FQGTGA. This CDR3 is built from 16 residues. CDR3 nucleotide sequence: TGTGCCAGCAGCTTAGACTCTGGTCTCTCCTACAATGAGCAGTTCTTC. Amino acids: CASSLDSGLSYNEQFF.

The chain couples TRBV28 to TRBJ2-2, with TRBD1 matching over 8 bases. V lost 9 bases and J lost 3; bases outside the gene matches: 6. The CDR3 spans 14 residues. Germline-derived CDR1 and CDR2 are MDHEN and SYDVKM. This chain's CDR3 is CASSTGDHTGELFF. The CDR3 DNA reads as TGTGCCAGTTCGACAGGGGATCACACCGGGGAGCTGTTTTTT.

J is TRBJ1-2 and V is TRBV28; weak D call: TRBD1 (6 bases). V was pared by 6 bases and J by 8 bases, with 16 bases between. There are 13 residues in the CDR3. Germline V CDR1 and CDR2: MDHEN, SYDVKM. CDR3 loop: CASSLERGKGYTF. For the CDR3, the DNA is TGTGCCAGCAGCCTGGAAAGGGGGAAGGGCTACACCTTC.

The CDR3 DNA reads as TGTGCCAGCAGCTTAGCGCTTAGACAAGAGACCCAGTACTTC. Amino acid sequence: CASSLALRQETQYF. The chain links TRBV7-7 to TRBJ2-5; no reliable D call. CDR3 length equals 14 residues. The ends were cut back, 0 bases at V and 2 bases at J, with 7 bases in the middle. Germline V CDR1 and CDR2: SSHAT, FNYEAQ (reference sequence).

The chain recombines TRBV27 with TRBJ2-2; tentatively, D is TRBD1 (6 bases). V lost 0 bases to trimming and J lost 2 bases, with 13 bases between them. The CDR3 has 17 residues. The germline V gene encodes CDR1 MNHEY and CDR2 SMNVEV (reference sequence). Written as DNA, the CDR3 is TGTGCCAGCAGTTTATCCTCGGACAGAATTAACACCGGGGAGCTGTTTTTT. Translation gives CASSLSSDRINTGELFF.

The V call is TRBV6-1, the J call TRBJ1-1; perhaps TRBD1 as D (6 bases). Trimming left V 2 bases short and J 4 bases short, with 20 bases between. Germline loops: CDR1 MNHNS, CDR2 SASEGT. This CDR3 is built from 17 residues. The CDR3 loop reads CASSEMIGGQLFTEAFF. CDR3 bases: TGTGCCAGCAGTGAAATGATAGGGGGGCAGCTGTTCACTGAAGCTTTCTTT.

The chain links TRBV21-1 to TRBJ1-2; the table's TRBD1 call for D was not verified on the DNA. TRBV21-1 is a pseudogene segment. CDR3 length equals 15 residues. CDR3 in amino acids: CASSIGKGQNYGYTF. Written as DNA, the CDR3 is TGTGCCAGCAGCATTGGTAAGGGACAGAACTATGGCTACACCTTC.

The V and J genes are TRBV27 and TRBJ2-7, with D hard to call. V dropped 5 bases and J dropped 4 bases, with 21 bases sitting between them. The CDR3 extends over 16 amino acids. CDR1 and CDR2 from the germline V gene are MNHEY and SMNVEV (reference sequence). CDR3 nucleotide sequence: TGTGCCAGCAGTCCACTAATTGGGGAAGCGAGGTACGAGCAGTACTTC. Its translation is CASSPLIGEARYEQYF.

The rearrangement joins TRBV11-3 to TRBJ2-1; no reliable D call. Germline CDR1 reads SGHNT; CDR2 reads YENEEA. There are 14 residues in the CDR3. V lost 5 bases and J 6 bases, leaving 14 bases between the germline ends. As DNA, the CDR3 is TGTGCCAGCAGCCCCACACGTTCAGGCAATGAGCAGTTCTTC. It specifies CASSPTRSGNEQFF. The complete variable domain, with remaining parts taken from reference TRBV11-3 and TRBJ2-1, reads EAGVVQSPRYKIIEKKQPVAFWCNPISGHNTLYWYLQNLGQGPELLIRYENEEAVDDSQLPKDRFSAERLKGVDSTLKIQPAELGDSAVYLCASSPTRSGNEQFFGPGTRLTVL.

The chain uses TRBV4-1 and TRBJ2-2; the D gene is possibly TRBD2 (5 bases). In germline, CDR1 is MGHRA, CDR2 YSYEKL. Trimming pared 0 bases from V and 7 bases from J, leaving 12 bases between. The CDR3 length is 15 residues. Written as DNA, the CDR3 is TGCGCCAGCAGCCAAGAACTTAAGGCGGGCGGGGAGCTGTTTTTT. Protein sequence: CASSQELKAGGELFF.

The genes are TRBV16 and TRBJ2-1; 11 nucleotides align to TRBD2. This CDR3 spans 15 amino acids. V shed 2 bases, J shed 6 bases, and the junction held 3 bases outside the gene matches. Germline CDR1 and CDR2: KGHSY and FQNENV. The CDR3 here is CASSQTSGSRNEQFF. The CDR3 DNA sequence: TGTGCCAGCAGCCAAACTAGCGGGAGTCGCAATGAGCAGTTCTTC. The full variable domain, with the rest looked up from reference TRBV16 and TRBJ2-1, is GEEVAQTPKHLVRGEGQKAKLYCAPIKGHSYVFWYQQVLKNEFKFLISFQNENVFDETGMPKERFSAKCLPNSPCSLEIQATKLEDSAVYFCASSQTSGSRNEQFFGPGTRLTVL.

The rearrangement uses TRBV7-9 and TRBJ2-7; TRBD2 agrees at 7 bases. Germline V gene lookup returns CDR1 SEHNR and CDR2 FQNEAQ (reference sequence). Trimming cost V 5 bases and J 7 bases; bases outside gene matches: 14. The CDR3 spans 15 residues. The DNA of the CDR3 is TGTGCCAGCAGCCAGCGACTAGCCGGGGCGGGGGAGCAGTACTTC. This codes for CASSQRLAGAGEQYF.

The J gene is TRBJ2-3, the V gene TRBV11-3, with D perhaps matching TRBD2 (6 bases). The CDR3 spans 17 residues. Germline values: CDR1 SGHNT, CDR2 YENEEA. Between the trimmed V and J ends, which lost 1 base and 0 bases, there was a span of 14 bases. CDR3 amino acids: CASSLGAGRPSTDTQYF. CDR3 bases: TGTGCCAGCAGCTTAGGGGCGGGACGACCTAGCACAGATACGCAGTATTTT.

The CDR3: CASSLEYSYRPYEQYF. The CDR3 region has the DNA TGTGCCAGCAGCTTAGAATATAGCTACAGGCCCTACGAGCAGTACTTC. This chain links TRBV11-1 with TRBJ2-7; weak D call: TRBD1 (5 bases). Trimming cost V 1 base and J 2 bases, with 15 bases left between them. CDR1 SGHAT and CDR2 FQDESV come from the germline V gene (reference sequence). This CDR3 spans 16 amino acids.

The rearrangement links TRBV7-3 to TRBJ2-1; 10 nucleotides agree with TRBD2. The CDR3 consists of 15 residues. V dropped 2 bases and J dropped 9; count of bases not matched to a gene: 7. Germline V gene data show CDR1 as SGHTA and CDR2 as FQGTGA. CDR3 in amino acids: CASSLLAGVGGEQFF. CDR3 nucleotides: TGTGCCAGCAGCTTACTAGCGGGAGTGGGCGGTGAGCAGTTCTTC.

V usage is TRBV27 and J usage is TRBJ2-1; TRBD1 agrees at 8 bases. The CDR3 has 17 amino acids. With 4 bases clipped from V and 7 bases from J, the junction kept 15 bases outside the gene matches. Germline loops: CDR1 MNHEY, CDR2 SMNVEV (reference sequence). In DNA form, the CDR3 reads TGTGCCAGCAGTTACACCCGGGCCAGGGGGCGAAGGAATGAGCAGTTCTTC. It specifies CASSYTRARGRRNEQFF.

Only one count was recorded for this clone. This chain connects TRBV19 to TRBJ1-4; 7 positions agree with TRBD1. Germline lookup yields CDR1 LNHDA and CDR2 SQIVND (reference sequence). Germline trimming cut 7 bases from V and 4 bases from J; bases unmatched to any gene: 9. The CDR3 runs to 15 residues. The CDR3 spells CASTSTGDFNEKLFF. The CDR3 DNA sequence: TGTGCCAGTACTTCAACAGGGGACTTTAATGAAAAACTGTTTTTT. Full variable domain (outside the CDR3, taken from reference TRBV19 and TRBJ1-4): DGGITQSPKYLFRKEGQNVTLSCEQNLNHDAMYWYRQDPGQGLRLIYYSQIVNDFQKGDIAEGYSVSREKKESFPLTVTSAQKNPTAFYLCASTSTGDFNEKLFFGSGTQLSVL.

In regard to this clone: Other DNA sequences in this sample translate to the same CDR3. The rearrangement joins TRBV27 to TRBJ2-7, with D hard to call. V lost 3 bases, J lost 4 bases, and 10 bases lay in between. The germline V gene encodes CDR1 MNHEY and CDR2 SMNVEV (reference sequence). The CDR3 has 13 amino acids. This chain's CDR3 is CASSFGSRYEQYF. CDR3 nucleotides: TGTGCCAGCAGTTTCGGCTCCCGATACGAGCAGTACTTC.

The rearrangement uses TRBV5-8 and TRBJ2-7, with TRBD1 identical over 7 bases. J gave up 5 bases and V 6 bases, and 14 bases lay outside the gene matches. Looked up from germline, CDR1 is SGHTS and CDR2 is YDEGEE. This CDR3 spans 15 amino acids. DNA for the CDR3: TGTGCCAGCACCTACCGGGACAGAACCCTCCACGAGCAGTACTTC. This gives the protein CASTYRDRTLHEQYF. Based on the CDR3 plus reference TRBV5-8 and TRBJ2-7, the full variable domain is EAGVTQSPTHLIKTRGQQATLRCSPISGHTSVYWYQQALGLGLQFLLWYDEGEERNRGNFPPRFSGRQFPNYSSELNVNALELEDSALYLCASTYRDRTLHEQYFGPGTRLTVT.

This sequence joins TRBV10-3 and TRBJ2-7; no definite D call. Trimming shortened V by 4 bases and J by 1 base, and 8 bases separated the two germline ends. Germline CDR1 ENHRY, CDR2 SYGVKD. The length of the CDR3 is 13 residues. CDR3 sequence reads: CAISGILSYEQYF. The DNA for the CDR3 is TGTGCCATCAGTGGAATTCTTTCCTACGAGCAGTACTTC.

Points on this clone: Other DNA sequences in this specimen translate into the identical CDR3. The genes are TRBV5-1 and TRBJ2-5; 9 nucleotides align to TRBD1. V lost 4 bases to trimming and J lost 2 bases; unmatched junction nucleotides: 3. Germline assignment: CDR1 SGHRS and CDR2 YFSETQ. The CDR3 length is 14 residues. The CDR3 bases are TGCGCCAGCAGCGGAGGGACAGGGCAAGAGACCCAGTACTTC. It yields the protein CASSGGTGQETQYF.

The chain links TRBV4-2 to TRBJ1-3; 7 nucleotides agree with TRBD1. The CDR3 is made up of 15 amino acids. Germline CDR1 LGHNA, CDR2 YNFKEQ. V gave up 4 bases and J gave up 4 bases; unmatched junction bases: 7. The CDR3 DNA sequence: TGTGCCAGCAGCCGGCCAGGGGGGACAGGAAACACCATATATTTT. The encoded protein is CASSRPGGTGNTIYF.

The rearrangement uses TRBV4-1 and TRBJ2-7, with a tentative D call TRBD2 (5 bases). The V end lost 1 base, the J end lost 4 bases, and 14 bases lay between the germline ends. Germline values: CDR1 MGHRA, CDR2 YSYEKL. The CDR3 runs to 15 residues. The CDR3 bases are TGCGCCAGCAGCCAAGTGGAGGACTTGGGGTACGAGCAGTACTTC. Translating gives CASSQVEDLGYEQYF.

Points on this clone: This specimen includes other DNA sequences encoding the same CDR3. Written as DNA, the CDR3 is TGTGCCAGCAGCGTAGGCCAGGGAAACACTGAAGCTTTCTTT. It translates to CASSVGQGNTEAFF. V usage is TRBV9 and J usage is TRBJ1-1; D may be TRBD1 (5 bases). This CDR3 is built from 14 residues. CDR1 and CDR2 (germline): SGDLS, YYNGEE. Trimming cost V 0 bases and J 2 bases, with 8 bases left between them.

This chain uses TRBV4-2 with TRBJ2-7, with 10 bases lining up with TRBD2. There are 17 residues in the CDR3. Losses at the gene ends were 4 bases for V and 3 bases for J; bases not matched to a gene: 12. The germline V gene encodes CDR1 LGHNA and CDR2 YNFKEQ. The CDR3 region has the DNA TGTGCCAGCAGCCCGGGGATCCTAGCGGGAGTCCTCTACGAGCAGTACTTC. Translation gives CASSPGILAGVLYEQYF.